This T cell receptor beta chain came from a study of blood T cell repertoires in COVID-19. Study information: From T cells, B-cell-depleted T cells, or PBMCs came the material, which was cDNA or gDNA.

The protocol was immunoSEQ multiplex PCR, while the TCRdb copy is restricted to in-frame clones and leaves out a portion. The sample has fewer than 400,000 clones; 65% to 85% are singletons. The CDR3 consists of 18 residues. With 7 bases clipped from V and 6 bases from J, the junction kept 14 bases outside the gene matches. In germline, CDR1 is MDHEN, CDR2 SYDVKM. The chain uses TRBV28 and TRBJ1-6; 11 nucleotides line up with TRBD1. Sequences were obtained from peripheral blood. The TCR sequence derives from a man aged 25-45 years with active or convalescent COVID-19. In DNA form, the CDR3 reads TGTGCCAGCACCTCCGGGACAGGGGGTTTCTATAGTAATTCACCCCTCCACTTT. Amino acid sequence: CASTSGTGGFYSNSPLHF.